This record looks at one T cell receptor beta chain sequence and its context. Unmatched junction bases numbered 5, after V lost 2 bases and J lost 4 bases. Germline CDR1 SGHKS, CDR2 YYEKEE (reference sequence). This CDR3 spans 14 amino acids. This specimen belongs to a study of blood T cell repertoires in COVID-19. TCRdb's table, derived via immunoSEQ multiplex PCR, lists solely in-frame clones and lacks some. The sample has about 250,000 clones, 70% to 90% seen once. The sequenced sample was peripheral blood. This chain joins TRBV5-5 and TRBJ2-5; TRBD2 agrees at 7 bases. The origin of this receptor is a woman aged 25 to 39 with COVID-19, enrolled during active disease. CDR3 in DNA: TGTGCCAGCAGCTTAAGCGGGATAGGAGAGACCCAGTACTTC. Protein sequence: CASSLSGIGETQYF.